This TCR beta chain emerged from a study of cytomegalovirus exposure and HLA in healthy donors. Study results and caveats: It was likely that a cluster of highly shared sequence variants was a sequencing artifact. Fewer N-insertions than the roughly 670-donor mean were reportedly shown by an Asian-associated ancestry cluster in a later analysis.

The length of the CDR3 is 14 residues. The V and J ends lost 2 bases and 3 bases respectively, with 11 bases between them. From germline, CDR1 is GTSNPN and CDR2 SVGIG (reference sequence). PCR used 60 Vbeta primers and 13 Jbeta primers. This table comes from immunoSEQ multiplex PCR, and its TCRdb copy is limited to in-frame clones, with some not included. Of under 200,000 clones in the sample, over 70% were seen once. Details on this clone: Its cognate antigen is unknown.

The TCR was taken from a woman aged 45-65 years in good health and CMV-seropositive. The sample taken for sequencing was PBMCs. The chain employs TRBV30 and TRBJ2-1; TRBD1 is a possible D gene (5 bases). CDR3 region: CAWSQRQLYNEQFF. DNA for the CDR3: TGTGCCTGGAGTCAACGACAGCTCTACAATGAGCAGTTCTTC.